This T cell receptor (beta chain) was identified in a study of T cell responses to AZD1222 COVID-19 vaccine. General observations from the study: It was only after the peak T cell response that any repertoires were sampled. Unmutated variant regions reportedly attract nearly half of all spike-specific TCRs.

Doses given second, at about 4 or about 12 weeks, were pooled. In its sample, this clone was seen a few times. Its specificity is unknown. The germline gives CDR1 SNHLY, CDR2 FYNNEI. The CDR3 is 14 residues long. V lost 10 bases and J 2 bases, leaving 14 bases between the germline ends. Clones were sequenced by immunoSEQ multiplex PCR, and TCRdb holds only the in-frame ones, with some missing. The sample shows around 270,000 clones, 90% to 95% of them seen only once. The source is an adult who received the AZD1222 COVID-19 vaccine. The gene calls are TRBV2 and TRBJ1-4; TRBD1 is a possible D gene (6 bases). The sample in question was peripheral blood, obtained 28 days after the second AZD1222 dose. This CDR3 is CATRGQITNEKLFF. The CDR3 DNA sequence: TGTGCCACCAGGGGTCAGATTACTAATGAAAAACTGTTTTTT. Based on the CDR3 plus reference TRBV2 and TRBJ1-4, the full variable domain is EPEVTQTPSHQVTQMGQEVILRCVPISNHLYFYWYRQILGQKVEFLVSFYNNEISEKSEIFDDQFSVERPDGSNFTLKIRSTKLEDSAMYFCATRGQITNEKLFFGSGTQLSVL.